This T cell receptor (beta chain) is drawn from a study of immune heterogeneity within non-small cell lung tumors. By sample share, this clonotype is medium-sized. V was shortened by 3 bases and J by 3 bases, with 14 bases between the two germline ends. The germline V gene encodes CDR1 MRHNA and CDR2 SNTAGT. This CDR3 spans 15 amino acids. Genomic DNA extracted from bulk tumor tissue served as template. A total of roughly 600 ng was used per sample. Several biopsies per primary tumor were taken during surgery, spaced as far apart as possible. The study enrolled patients with untreated, newly diagnosed non-small cell lung cancer who underwent curative surgery. TCR beta CDR3 was amplified by multiplex PCR using 32 V and 13 J primers. From the multiplex PCR reads, TCRdb called clonotypes with MiXCR, one entry per CDR3 protein. The sample includes about 2,800 distinct CDR3 sequences, roughly 14% of them seen just once.

This clonotype was sampled from a female donor with non-small cell lung cancer. The genes are TRBV6-4 and TRBJ1-1; D might be TRBD1 (5 bases). The sequenced sample was lung tumor tissue. The CDR3 is CASSEDRRGYTEAFF. CDR3 nucleotide sequence: TGTGCCAGCAGTGAAGATCGGAGGGGATACACTGAAGCTTTCTTT.